Below are 2 T cell receptor beta chains sequenced from a single sample in a study of regulatory and conventional T cells in RAG deficiency. Method: immunoSEQ multiplex PCR; TCRdb's copy keeps in-frame clones and lacks some. The sample consists of roughly 20,000 clones, about 91% of them appearing once. The sorted regulatory T cells were CD4+, CD25-high and CD127-low, with genomic DNA sequenced. In addition, the sample was reused for a study of regulatory T cells. From that paper: Primers: 52 TRBV forward and 13 TRBJ reverse.

The specimen was Tregs sorted from blood. The receptors here all came from a human donor in good health.

This chain joins TRBV29-1 and TRBJ1-5; tentative D call: TRBD1 (5 bases). Between the trimmed V and J ends, which lost 6 bases and 4 bases, there was a span of 13 bases. The germline V gene encodes CDR1 SQVTM and CDR2 ANQGSEA. This CDR3 region has 13 residues. The CDR3 loop reads CSVARDFNQPQHF. CDR3 bases: TGCAGCGTCGCGCGGGACTTTAATCAGCCCCAGCATTTT.

The chain has TRBV9 and TRBJ1-2; 8 positions agree with TRBD1. The CDR3 spans 15 residues. Unmatched junction bases numbered 13, after V lost 4 bases and J lost 8 bases. Per germline, CDR1 SGDLS and CDR2 YYNGEE. The CDR3 sequence is CASSLTPGQGQGYTF. Written as DNA, the CDR3 is TGTGCCAGCAGCCTAACCCCTGGACAGGGCCAGGGCTACACCTTC.